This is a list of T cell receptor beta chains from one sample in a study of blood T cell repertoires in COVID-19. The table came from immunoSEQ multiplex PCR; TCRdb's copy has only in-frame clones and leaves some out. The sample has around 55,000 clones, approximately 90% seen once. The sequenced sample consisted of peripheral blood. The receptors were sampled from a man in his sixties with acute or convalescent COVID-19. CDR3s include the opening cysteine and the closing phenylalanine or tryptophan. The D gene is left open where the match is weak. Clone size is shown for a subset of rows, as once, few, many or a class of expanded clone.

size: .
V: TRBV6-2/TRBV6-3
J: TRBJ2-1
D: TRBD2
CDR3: CASSRILAGGYNEQFF
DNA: TGTGCCAGCAGTCGGATCCTAGCGGGAGGCTACAATGAGCAGTTCTTC

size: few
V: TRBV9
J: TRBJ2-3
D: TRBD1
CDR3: CASSPSTGVDTDTQYF
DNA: TGTGCCAGCAGCCCATCGACAGGGGTAGACACAGATACGCAGTATTTT

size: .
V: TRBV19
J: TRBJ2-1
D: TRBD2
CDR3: CASSRTSQIGNEQFF
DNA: TGTGCCAGTAGTAGGACTAGCCAGATTGGGAATGAGCAGTTCTTC

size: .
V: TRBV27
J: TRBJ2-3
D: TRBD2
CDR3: CASSSAGGGDTDTQYF
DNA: TGTGCCAGCAGTTCAGCGGGAGGGGGGGACACAGATACGCAGTATTTT

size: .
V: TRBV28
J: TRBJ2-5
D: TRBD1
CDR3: CASSFRDSEETQYF
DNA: TGTGCCAGCAGTTTCCGGGACAGCGAAGAGACCCAGTACTTC

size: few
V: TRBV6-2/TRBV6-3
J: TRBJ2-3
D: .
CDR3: CASSYPADTQYF
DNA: TGTGCCAGCAGTTATCCAGCAGATACGCAGTATTTT

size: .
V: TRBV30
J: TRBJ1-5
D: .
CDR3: CAWSTGIRDQPQHF
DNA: TGTGCCTGGAGTACAGGGATAAGGGATCAGCCCCAGCATTTT

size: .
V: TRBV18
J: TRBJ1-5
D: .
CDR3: CASSQGGGSNQPQHF
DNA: TGTGCCAGCTCACAGGGTGGGGGCAGCAATCAGCCCCAGCATTTT

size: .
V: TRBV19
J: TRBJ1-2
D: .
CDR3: CASSTMDGRSVRYGYTF
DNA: TGTGCCAGTAGTACTATGGACGGGAGGTCAGTACGCTATGGCTACACCTTC

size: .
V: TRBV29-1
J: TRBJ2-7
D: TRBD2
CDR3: CSVELGTSGRDEQYF
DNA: TGCAGCGTTGAATTAGGGACTAGCGGGAGGGACGAGCAGTACTTC

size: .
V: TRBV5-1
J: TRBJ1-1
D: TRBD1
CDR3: CASSLDFRGRGRAEAFF
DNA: TGCGCCAGCAGCTTGGATTTCAGGGGGCGGGGTAGAGCTGAAGCTTTCTTT

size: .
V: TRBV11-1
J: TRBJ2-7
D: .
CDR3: CASSLGEPYEQYF
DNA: TGTGCCAGCAGCTTGGGAGAACCCTACGAGCAGTACTTC

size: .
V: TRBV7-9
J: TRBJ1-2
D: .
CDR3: CASSLDSYGYTF
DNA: TGTGCCAGCAGCCTGGACAGCTATGGCTACACCTTC

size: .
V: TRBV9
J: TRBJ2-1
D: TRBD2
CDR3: CASDSGRPGNEQFF
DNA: TGTGCTTCCGACTCCGGGAGGCCGGGGAATGAGCAGTTCTTC

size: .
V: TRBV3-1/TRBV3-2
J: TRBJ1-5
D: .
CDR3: CASSQEDSQVPQHF
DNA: TGTGCCAGCAGCCAAGAAGACTCTCAAGTGCCCCAGCATTTT

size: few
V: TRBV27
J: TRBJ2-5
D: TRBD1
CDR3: CASSARGQGETQYF
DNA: TGTGCCAGCAGCGCCCGAGGACAGGGGGAGACCCAGTACTTC

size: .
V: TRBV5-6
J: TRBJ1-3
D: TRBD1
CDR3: CASSLQGADSGNTIYF
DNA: TGTGCCAGCAGCTTGCAGGGGGCCGACTCTGGAAACACCATATATTTT

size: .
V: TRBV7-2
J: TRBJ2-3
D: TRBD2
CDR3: CASRAGTSGFTDTQYF
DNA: TGTGCCAGCAGAGCCGGGACTAGCGGATTCACAGATACGCAGTATTTT

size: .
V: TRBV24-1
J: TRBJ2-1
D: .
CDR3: CATSDATPEQFF
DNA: TGTGCCACCAGTGATGCGACACCTGAGCAGTTCTTC

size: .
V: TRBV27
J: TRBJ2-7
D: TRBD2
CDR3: CASSLASGDYYEQYF
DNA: TGTGCCAGCAGCCTCGCTAGCGGCGACTACTACGAGCAGTACTTC

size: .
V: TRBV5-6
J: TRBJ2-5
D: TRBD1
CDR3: CASSSPRTGLGETQYF
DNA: TGTGCCAGCAGCTCTCCCAGGACAGGGTTGGGGGAGACCCAGTACTTC

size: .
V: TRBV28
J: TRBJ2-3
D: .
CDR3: CASSQDTQYF
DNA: TGTGCCAGCTCACAAGATACGCAGTATTTT

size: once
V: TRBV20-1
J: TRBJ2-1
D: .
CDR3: CSAPMPSIF
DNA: TGCAGTGCCCCCATGCCAAGCATCTTC

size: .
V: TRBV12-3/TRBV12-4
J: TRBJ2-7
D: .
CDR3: CASTPQGSYEQYF
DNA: TGTGCCAGCACCCCCCAGGGTTCCTACGAGCAGTACTTC

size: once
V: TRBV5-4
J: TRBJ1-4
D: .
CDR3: CASSREGLEKLFF
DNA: TGTGCCAGCAGTCGTGAGGGCCTCGAAAAACTGTTTTTT